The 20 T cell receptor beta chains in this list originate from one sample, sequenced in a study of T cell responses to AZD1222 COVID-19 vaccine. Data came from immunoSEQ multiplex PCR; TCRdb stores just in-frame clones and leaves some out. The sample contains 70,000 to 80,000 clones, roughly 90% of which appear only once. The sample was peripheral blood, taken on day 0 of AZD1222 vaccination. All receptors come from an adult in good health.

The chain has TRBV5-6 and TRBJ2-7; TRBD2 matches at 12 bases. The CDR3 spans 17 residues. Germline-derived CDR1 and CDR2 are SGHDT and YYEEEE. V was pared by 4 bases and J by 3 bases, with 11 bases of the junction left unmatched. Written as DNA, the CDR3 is TGTGCCAGCAGCGCGGGACTAGCGGGTGGTTCGAGCTACGAGCAGTACTTC. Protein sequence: CASSAGLAGGSSYEQYF.

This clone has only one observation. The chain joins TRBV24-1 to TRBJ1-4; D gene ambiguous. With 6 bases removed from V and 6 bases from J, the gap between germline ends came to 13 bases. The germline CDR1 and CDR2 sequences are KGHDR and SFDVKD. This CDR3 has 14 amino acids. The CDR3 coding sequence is TGTGCCACCAGTAGCGGGTTTCGAGATGAAAAACTGTTTTTT. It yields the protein CATSSGFRDEKLFF.

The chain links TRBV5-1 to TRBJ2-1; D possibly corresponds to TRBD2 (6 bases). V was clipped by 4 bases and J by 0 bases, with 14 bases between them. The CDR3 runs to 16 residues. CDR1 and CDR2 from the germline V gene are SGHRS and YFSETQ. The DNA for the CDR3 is TGCGCCAGCAGCGCACGACGGGGGTCCTCCTACAATGAGCAGTTCTTC. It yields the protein CASSARRGSSYNEQFF.

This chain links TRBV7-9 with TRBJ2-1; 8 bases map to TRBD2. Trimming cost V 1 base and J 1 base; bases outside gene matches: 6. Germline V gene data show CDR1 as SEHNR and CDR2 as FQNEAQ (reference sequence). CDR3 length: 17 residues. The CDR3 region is CASSLGSGTRSYNEQFF. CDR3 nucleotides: TGTGCCAGCAGCTTAGGATCCGGGACTAGATCCTACAATGAGCAGTTCTTC.

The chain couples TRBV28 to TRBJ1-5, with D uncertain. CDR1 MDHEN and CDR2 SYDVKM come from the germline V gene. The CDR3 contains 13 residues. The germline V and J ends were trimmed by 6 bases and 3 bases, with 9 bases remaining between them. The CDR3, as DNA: TGTGCCAGCAGCTACAACTACAATCAGCCCCAGCATTTT. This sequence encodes CASSYNYNQPQHF.

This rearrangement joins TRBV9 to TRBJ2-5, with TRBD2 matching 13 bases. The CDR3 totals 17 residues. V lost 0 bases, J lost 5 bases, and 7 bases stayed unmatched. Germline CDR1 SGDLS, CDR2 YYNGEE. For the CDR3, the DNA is TGTGCCAGCAGCGTAGATGGACTAGCGGGAGATGGGGAGACCCAGTACTTC. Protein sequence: CASSVDGLAGDGETQYF.

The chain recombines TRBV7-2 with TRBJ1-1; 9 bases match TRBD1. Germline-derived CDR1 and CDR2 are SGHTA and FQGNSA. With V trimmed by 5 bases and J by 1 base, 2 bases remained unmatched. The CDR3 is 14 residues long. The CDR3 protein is CASSPGQGNTEAFF. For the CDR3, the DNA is TGTGCCAGCAGCCCGGGACAGGGGAACACTGAAGCTTTCTTT.

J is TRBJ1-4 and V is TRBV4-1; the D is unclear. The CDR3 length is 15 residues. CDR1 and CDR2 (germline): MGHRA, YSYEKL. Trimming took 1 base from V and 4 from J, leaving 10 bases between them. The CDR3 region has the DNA TGCGCCAGCAGCCAAGCTCGGCAAATTAATGAAAAACTGTTTTTT. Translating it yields CASSQARQINEKLFF.

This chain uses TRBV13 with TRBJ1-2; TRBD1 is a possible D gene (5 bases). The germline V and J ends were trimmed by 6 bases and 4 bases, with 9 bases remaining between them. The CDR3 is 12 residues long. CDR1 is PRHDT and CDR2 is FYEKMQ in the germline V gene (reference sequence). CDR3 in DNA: TGTGCCAGCAGTGAGGGGCCCTATGGCTACACCTTC. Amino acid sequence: CASSEGPYGYTF. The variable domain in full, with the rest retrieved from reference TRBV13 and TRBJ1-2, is AAGVIQSPRHLIKEKRETATLKCYPIPRHDTVYWYQQGPGQDPQFLISFYEKMQSDKGSIPDRFSAQQFSDYHSELNMSSLELGDSALYFCASSEGPYGYTFGSGTRLTVV.

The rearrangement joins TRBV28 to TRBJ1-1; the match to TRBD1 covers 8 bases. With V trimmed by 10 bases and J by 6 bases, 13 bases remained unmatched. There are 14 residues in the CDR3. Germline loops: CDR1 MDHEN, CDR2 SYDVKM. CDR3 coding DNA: TGTGCCATTCATCCCGGGACAGGACGATCTGAAGCTTTCTTT. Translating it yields CAIHPGTGRSEAFF.

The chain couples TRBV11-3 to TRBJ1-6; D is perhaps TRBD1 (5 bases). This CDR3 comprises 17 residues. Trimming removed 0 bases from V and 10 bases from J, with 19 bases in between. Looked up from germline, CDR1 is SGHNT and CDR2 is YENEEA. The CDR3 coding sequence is TGTGCCAGCAGCTTAGATGAGTCCCACAGGTTGCTATCACCCCTCCACTTT. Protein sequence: CASSLDESHRLLSPLHF.

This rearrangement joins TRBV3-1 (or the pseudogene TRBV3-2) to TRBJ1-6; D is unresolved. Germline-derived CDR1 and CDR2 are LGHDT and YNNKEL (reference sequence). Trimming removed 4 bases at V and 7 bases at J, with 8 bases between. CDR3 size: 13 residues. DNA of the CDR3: TGTGCCAGCAGCCCCGCTGCGAATTCACCCCTCCACTTT. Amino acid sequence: CASSPAANSPLHF.

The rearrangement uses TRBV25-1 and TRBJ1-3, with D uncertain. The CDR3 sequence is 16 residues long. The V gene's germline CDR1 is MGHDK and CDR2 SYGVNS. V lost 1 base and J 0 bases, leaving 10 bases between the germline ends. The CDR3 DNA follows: TGTGCCAGCAGTGAATCCGAGGTCGTCTCTGGAAACACCATATATTTT. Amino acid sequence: CASSESEVVSGNTIYF.

In nucleotides, the CDR3 is TGTGCCAGCAGTACTCAGGACAGACTGAACACTGAAGCTTTCTTT. It yields the protein CASSTQDRLNTEAFF. The gene calls are TRBV28 and TRBJ1-1; possibly TRBD1 for D (6 bases). This CDR3 contains 15 residues. Per germline, CDR1 MDHEN and CDR2 SYDVKM. V gave up 5 bases and J gave up 0 bases, with 13 bases separating them.

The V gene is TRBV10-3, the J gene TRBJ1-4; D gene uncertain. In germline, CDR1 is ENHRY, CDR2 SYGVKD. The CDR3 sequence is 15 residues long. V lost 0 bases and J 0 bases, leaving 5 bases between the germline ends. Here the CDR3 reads CAISESVATNEKLFF. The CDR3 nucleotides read TGTGCCATCAGTGAGTCGGTGGCAACTAATGAAAAACTGTTTTTT.

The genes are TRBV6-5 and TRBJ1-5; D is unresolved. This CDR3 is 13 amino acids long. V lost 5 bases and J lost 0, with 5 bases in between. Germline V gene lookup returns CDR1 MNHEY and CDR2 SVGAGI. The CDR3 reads CASSPNSNQPQHF. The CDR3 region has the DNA TGTGCCAGCAGTCCAAATAGCAATCAGCCCCAGCATTTT.

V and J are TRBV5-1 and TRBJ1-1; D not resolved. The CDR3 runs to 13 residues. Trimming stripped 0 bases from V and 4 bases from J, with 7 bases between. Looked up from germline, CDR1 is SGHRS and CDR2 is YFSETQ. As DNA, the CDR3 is TGCGCCAGCAGCTTGGTCGTCGGCACTGAAGCTTTCTTT. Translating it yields CASSLVVGTEAFF.

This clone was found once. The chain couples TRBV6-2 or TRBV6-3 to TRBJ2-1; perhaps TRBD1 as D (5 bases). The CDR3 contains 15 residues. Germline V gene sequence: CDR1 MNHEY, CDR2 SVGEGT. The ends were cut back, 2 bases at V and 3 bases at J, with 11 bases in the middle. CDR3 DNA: TGTGCCAGCAGTTACGTTAGGGGCCACTACAATGAGCAGTTCTTC. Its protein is CASSYVRGHYNEQFF.

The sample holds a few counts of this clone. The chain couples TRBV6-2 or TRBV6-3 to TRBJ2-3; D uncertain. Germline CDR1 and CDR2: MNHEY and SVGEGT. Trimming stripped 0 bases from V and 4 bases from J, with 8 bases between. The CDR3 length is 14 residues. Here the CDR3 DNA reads TGTGCCAGCAGTTACTCGAACGTGGCAGATACGCAGTATTTT. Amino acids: CASSYSNVADTQYF.

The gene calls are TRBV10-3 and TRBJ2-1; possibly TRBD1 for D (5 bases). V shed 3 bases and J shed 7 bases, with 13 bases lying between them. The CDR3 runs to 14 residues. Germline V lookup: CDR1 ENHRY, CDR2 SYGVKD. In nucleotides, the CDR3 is TGTGCCATCAGTGATTGGGGCGGTTCTAATGAGCAGTTCTTC. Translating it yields CAISDWGGSNEQFF.